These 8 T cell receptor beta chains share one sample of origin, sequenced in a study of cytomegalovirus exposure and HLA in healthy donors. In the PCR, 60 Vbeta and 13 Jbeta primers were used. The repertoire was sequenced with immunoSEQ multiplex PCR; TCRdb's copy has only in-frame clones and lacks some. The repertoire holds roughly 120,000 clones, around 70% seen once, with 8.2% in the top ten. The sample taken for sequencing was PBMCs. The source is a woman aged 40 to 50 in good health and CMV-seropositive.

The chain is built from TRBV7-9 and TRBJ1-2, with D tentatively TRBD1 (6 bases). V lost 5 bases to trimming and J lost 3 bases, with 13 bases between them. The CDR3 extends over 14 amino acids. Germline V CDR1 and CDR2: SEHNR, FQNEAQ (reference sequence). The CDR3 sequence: CASSPTGGDYGYTF. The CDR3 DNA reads TGTGCCAGCAGCCCAACGGGGGGCGACTATGGCTACACCTTC.

The CDR3 DNA follows: TGTGCCAGCAGCTTTAGGGGCGGTAATGAAAAACTGTTTTTT. Translation gives CASSFRGGNEKLFF. This rearrangement joins TRBV7-8 to TRBJ1-4, with D maybe TRBD1 (5 bases). Germline V CDR1 and CDR2: SGHVS, FQNEAQ. CDR3 length: 14 amino acids. V dropped 3 bases and J dropped 4 bases, with 9 bases sitting between them.

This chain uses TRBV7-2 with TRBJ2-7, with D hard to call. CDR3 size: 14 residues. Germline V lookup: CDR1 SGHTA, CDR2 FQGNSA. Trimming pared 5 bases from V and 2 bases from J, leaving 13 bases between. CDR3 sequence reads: CASSLSTKTYEQYF. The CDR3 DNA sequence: TGTGCCAGCAGCCTTAGCACCAAGACCTACGAGCAGTACTTC. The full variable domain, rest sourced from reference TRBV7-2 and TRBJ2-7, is GAGVSQSPSNKVTEKGKDVELRCDPISGHTALYWYRQSLGQGLEFLIYFQGNSAPDKSGLPSDRFSAERTGGSVSTLTIQRTQQEDSAVYLCASSLSTKTYEQYFGPGTRLTVT.

CDR3 nucleotides: TGTGCCAGCAGCTTCAACCGGGGCTACGAGCAGTACTTC. Its protein product is CASSFNRGYEQYF. This chain joins TRBV11-3 and TRBJ2-7; D is perhaps TRBD2 (5 bases). CDR3 size: 13 residues. The germline V gene has CDR1 SGHNT and CDR2 YENEEA. V lost 3 bases to trimming and J lost 3 bases, with 9 bases between them.

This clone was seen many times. CDR3 sequence reads: CASSPRGGSRSYEQYF. The CDR3 DNA sequence: TGTGCCAGCAGCCCCCGTGGGGGGTCACGATCCTACGAGCAGTACTTC. V gene TRBV7-3 combines with J gene TRBJ2-7; weak D call: TRBD2 (6 bases). In germline, CDR1 is SGHTA, CDR2 FQGTGA. There are 16 residues in the CDR3. Trimming took off 5 bases at V and 1 base at J, with 18 bases between the two ends.

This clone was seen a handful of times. The chain's CDR3 is CASSGRGVEYF. CDR3 in DNA: TGTGCCAGCAGCGGCAGGGGCGTTGAGTACTTC. V gene TRBV5-6 combines with J gene TRBJ2-7; TRBD1 is a possible D gene (6 bases). Trimming removed 4 bases from V and 11 bases from J, with 13 bases in between. This CDR3 comprises 11 residues. The germline V gene has CDR1 SGHDT and CDR2 YYEEEE.

The CDR3 bases are TGTGCCAGCATCCTAGGACACCTGGCCCTTAAGGATGGCTACACCTTC. This gives the protein CASILGHLALKDGYTF. J is TRBJ1-2 and V is TRBV6-8, with D possibly matching TRBD1 (5 bases). The CDR3 is made up of 16 amino acids. The germline V gene has CDR1 MNHGY and CDR2 SAAAGT. V dropped 7 bases and J dropped 6 bases, with 24 bases sitting between them.

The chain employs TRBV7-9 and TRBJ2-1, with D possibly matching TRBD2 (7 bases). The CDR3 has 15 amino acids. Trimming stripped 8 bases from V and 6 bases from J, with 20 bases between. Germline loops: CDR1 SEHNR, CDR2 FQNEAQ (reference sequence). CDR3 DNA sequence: TGTGCCAGCGGGTTGGGTCGGGGGGCCCCCAATGAGCAGTTCTTC. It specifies CASGLGRGAPNEQFF.